The source of this T cell receptor (beta chain) is a study of blood T cell repertoires in COVID-19. Across the whole study: PBMCs, B-cell-depleted T cells, or T cells provided the cDNA or gDNA that made up the material.

The participants were between about 18 and 90 years old and came from roughly 24 US areas. Two negative PCRs, clearance, or symptom resolution characterized the recovered Cohort 3 donors. This CDR3 has 17 amino acids. Trimming took 0 bases from V and 1 from J; bases not matched to a gene: 8. The V gene's germline CDR1 is SGHRS and CDR2 YFSETQ. The data were produced by immunoSEQ multiplex PCR, yet TCRdb's version contains in-frame clones alone and is incomplete. The sample has over 300,000 clones; 87% are singletons. The clonotype comes from a woman aged 25-40 years who had recovered from COVID-19. The genes are TRBV5-1 and TRBJ2-5; TRBD1 agrees at 8 bases. The sample comprised PBMCs or T cells enriched from blood (not recorded which). CDR3 nucleotides: TGCGCCAGCAGCTTGGGGGGGAGACAGGGGTTCCAAGAGACCCAGTACTTC. It translates to CASSLGGRQGFQETQYF. The full variable domain, in which reference TRBV5-1 and TRBJ2-5 provide the parts outside the CDR3, is KAGVTQTPRYLIKTRGQQVTLSCSPISGHRSVSWYQQTPGQGLQFLFEYFSETQRNKGNFPGRFSGRQFSNSRSEMNVSTLELGDSALYLCASSLGGRQGFQETQYFGPGTRLLVL.